This is a list of T cell receptor beta chains from one sample in a study of blood T cell repertoires in COVID-19. Only in-frame clones appear in the TCRdb table, and some are missing; sequencing was by immunoSEQ multiplex PCR. The sample includes over 85,000 clones, 87% of them seen just once. The source material was peripheral blood. These receptors all come from a human donor with acute or convalescent COVID-19. The donor label of this sample is uncertain. The CDR3 runs from the conserved cysteine through the conserved F or W. Each record gives: V gene, clone size, J gene, D gene, CDR3 protein, CDR3 DNA. The D gene is left open where the match is weak. Clone size appears in some rows only: once, few, many, or a class for an expanded clone.

V gene: TRBV5-1
clone size: NA
J gene: TRBJ1-6
D gene: TRBD1
CDR3 protein: CASSPPGQGNSPLHF
CDR3 DNA: TGCGCCAGCAGTCCTCCGGGACAGGGGAATTCACCCCTCCACTTT

V gene: TRBV4-1
clone size: NA
J gene: TRBJ2-6
D gene: TRBD1
CDR3 protein: CASSQSNRGGGGANVLTF
CDR3 DNA: TGCGCCAGCAGCCAATCGAACCGAGGGGGCGGTGGGGCCAACGTCCTGACTTTC

V gene: TRBV5-1
clone size: NA
J gene: TRBJ1-4
D gene: NA
CDR3 protein: CASSLFGGTGKLFF
CDR3 DNA: TGCGCCAGCAGCTTGTTCGGGGGTACCGGAAAACTGTTTTTT

V gene: TRBV19
clone size: NA
J gene: TRBJ1-5
D gene: NA
CDR3 protein: CASIPREGGQPQHF
CDR3 DNA: TGTGCCAGTATCCCTAGGGAGGGAGGGCAGCCCCAGCATTTT

V gene: TRBV7-2
clone size: NA
J gene: TRBJ1-6
D gene: TRBD1
CDR3 protein: CASSDRDRVWLNSPLHF
CDR3 DNA: TGTGCCAGCAGCGACCGGGACAGGGTTTGGTTGAATTCACCCCTCCACTTT

V gene: TRBV7-3
clone size: NA
J gene: TRBJ1-3
D gene: NA
CDR3 protein: CASSLQPRQASSGNTIYF
CDR3 DNA: TGTGCCAGCAGCTTACAGCCTCGACAGGCGAGCTCTGGAAACACCATATATTTT

V gene: TRBV11-1
clone size: NA
J gene: TRBJ2-2
D gene: TRBD2
CDR3 protein: CASSLRVSGGTGELFF
CDR3 DNA: TGTGCCAGCAGCTTAAGGGTCAGCGGGGGCACCGGGGAGCTGTTTTTT

V gene: TRBV15
clone size: NA
J gene: TRBJ1-5
D gene: NA
CDR3 protein: CATSRDRGVGQPQHF
CDR3 DNA: TGTGCCACCAGCAGAGATCGGGGGGTAGGGCAGCCCCAGCATTTT

V gene: TRBV5-4
clone size: once
J gene: TRBJ2-1
D gene: TRBD2
CDR3 protein: CASSRGGLGTEQFF
CDR3 DNA: TGTGCCAGCAGCCGAGGAGGACTAGGAACCGAGCAGTTCTTC

V gene: TRBV9
clone size: NA
J gene: TRBJ1-2
D gene: NA
CDR3 protein: CASSKQGREDYGYTF
CDR3 DNA: TGTGCCAGCAGCAAACAAGGGAGGGAGGACTATGGCTACACCTTC

V gene: TRBV19
clone size: NA
J gene: TRBJ1-4
D gene: TRBD1
CDR3 protein: CATHQTGTGVEKLFF
CDR3 DNA: TGTGCCACACATCAGACCGGGACAGGGGTAGAAAAACTGTTTTTT

V gene: TRBV19
clone size: NA
J gene: TRBJ2-5
D gene: NA
CDR3 protein: CASSPRGSQETQYF
CDR3 DNA: TGTGCCAGTAGCCCCCGGGGGAGTCAAGAGACCCAGTACTTC

V gene: TRBV15
clone size: NA
J gene: TRBJ2-3
D gene: NA
CDR3 protein: CATSRVEGPTDTQYF
CDR3 DNA: TGTGCCACCAGCAGAGTTGAGGGCCCAACAGATACGCAGTATTTT

V gene: TRBV7-2
clone size: NA
J gene: TRBJ1-6
D gene: TRBD1
CDR3 protein: CASSLGRGRGINSPLHF
CDR3 DNA: TGTGCCAGCAGCTTAGGCCGGGGCAGGGGGATCAATTCACCCCTCCACTTT

V gene: TRBV4-1
clone size: few
J gene: TRBJ2-2
D gene: TRBD1
CDR3 protein: CASSQTGVVPGELFF
CDR3 DNA: TGCGCCAGCAGCCAGACAGGGGTAGTCCCCGGGGAGCTGTTTTTT

V gene: TRBV6-5
clone size: NA
J gene: TRBJ1-4
D gene: NA
CDR3 protein: CASSYTGGLLLEKLFF
CDR3 DNA: TGTGCCAGCAGTTACACAGGCGGCCTGTTACTTGAAAAACTGTTTTTT

V gene: TRBV18
clone size: NA
J gene: TRBJ1-5
D gene: TRBD1
CDR3 protein: CASSPPGQYNQPQHF
CDR3 DNA: TGTGCCAGCTCACCACCGGGACAGTACAATCAGCCCCAGCATTTT

V gene: TRBV6-5
clone size: NA
J gene: TRBJ1-5
D gene: TRBD1
CDR3 protein: CASSFRGPSNQPQHF
CDR3 DNA: TGTGCCAGCAGTTTCAGGGGGCCTAGCAATCAGCCCCAGCATTTT

V gene: TRBV11-1
clone size: NA
J gene: TRBJ1-4
D gene: TRBD1
CDR3 protein: CASSLEQGPTNEKLFF
CDR3 DNA: TGTGCCAGCAGCCTCGAACAGGGGCCCACCAATGAAAAACTGTTTTTT

V gene: TRBV5-1
clone size: NA
J gene: TRBJ2-3
D gene: TRBD1
CDR3 protein: CASSLQGMVGADTQYF
CDR3 DNA: TGCGCCAGCAGCTTACAGGGGATGGTGGGGGCAGATACGCAGTATTTT

V gene: TRBV28
clone size: NA
J gene: TRBJ2-1
D gene: TRBD2
CDR3 protein: CASRSGLVRNEQFF
CDR3 DNA: TGTGCCAGCAGGTCCGGACTAGTAAGAAATGAGCAGTTCTTC

V gene: TRBV7-2
clone size: NA
J gene: TRBJ1-2
D gene: TRBD1
CDR3 protein: CASSFDPTGTLGYTF
CDR3 DNA: TGTGCCAGCAGCTTCGATCCGACAGGGACCCTGGGCTACACCTTC

V gene: TRBV4-3
clone size: NA
J gene: TRBJ1-3
D gene: NA
CDR3 protein: CASSQNPQGSGNTIYF
CDR3 DNA: TGCGCCAGCAGCCAAAACCCCCAGGGGTCCGGAAACACCATATATTTT

V gene: TRBV7-9
clone size: NA
J gene: TRBJ2-7
D gene: NA
CDR3 protein: CATTTGGSTYEQYF
CDR3 DNA: TGTGCCACCACGACTGGCGGGTCAACCTACGAGCAGTACTTC